This T cell receptor beta chain emerged from a study of cytomegalovirus exposure and HLA in healthy donors. The CDR3 consists of 15 residues. Germline assignment: CDR1 MNHNS and CDR2 SASEGT. The V gene lost 3 bases and the J gene lost 3 bases, with 13 bases spanning the gap. Measured with immunoSEQ multiplex PCR; TCRdb has only the in-frame clones, and not every one. This repertoire shows about 300,000 clones, over 75% found once; its top ten account for about 0.99%. What was sequenced was PBMCs. The clonotype originates from a woman under 30 in good health and CMV-seronegative. V gene TRBV6-1 combines with J gene TRBJ2-3; D is perhaps TRBD2 (6 bases). CDR3 sequence: CASSESRRETDTQYF. The CDR3 DNA sequence: TGTGCCAGCAGTGAGTCCCGACGGGAGACAGATACGCAGTATTTT.